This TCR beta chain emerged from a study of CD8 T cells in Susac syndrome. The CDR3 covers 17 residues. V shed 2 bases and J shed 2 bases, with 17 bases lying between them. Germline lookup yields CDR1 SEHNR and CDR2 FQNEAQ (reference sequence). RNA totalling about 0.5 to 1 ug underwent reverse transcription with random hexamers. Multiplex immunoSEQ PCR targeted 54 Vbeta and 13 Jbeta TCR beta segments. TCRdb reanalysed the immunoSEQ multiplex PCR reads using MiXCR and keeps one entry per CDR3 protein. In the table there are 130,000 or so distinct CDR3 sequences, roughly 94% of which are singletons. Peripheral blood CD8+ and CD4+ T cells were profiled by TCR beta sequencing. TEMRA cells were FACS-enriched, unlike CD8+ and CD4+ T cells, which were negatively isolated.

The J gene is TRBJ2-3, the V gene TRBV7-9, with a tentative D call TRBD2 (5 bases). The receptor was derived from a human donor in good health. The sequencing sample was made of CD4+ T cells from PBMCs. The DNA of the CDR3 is TGTGCCAGCAGCTTACAGCGGTGGTGGGTATCCACAGATACGCAGTATTTT. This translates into CASSLQRWWVSTDTQYF.